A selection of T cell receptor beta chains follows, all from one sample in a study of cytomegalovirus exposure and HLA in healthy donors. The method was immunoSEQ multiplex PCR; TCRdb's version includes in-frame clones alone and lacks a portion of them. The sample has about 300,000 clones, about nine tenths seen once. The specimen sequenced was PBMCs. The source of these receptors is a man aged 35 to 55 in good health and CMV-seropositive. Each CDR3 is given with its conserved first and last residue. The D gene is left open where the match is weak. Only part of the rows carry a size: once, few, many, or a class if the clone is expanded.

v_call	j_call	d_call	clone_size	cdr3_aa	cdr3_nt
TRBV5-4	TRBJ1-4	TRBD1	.	CASSSGQQNEKLFF	TGTGCCAGCAGCTCGGGACAGCAGAATGAAAAACTGTTTTTT
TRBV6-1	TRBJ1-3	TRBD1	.	CASRDRLRSGNTIYF	TGTGCCAGCAGGGACAGGCTCCGCTCTGGAAACACCATATATTTT
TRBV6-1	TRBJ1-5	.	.	CASSEVVIGGNQPQHF	TGTGCCAGCAGTGAAGTGGTTATCGGGGGGAATCAGCCCCAGCATTTT
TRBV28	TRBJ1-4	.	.	CASSPTGPGNEKLFF	TGTGCCAGCAGTCCCACAGGGCCGGGTAATGAAAAACTGTTTTTT
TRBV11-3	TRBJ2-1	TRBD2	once	CASSPGGSGSNEQFF	TGTGCCAGCAGCCCCGGAGGTAGCGGGAGCAATGAGCAGTTCTTC
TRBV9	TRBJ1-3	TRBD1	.	CASSAGQGLDGNTIYF	TGTGCCAGCAGCGCAGGACAGGGTTTGGATGGAAACACCATATATTTT
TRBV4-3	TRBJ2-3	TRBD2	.	CASSQDPAGGPTDTQYF	TGCGCCAGCAGCCAAGACCCAGCGGGAGGGCCTACAGATACGCAGTATTTT
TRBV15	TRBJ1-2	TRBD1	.	CATSRRTGVGGYTF	TGTGCCACCAGCAGAAGGACAGGGGTCGGGGGCTACACCTTC
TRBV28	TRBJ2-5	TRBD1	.	CASTPFTGARETQYF	TGTGCCAGCACCCCTTTCACAGGGGCGAGAGAGACCCAGTACTTC
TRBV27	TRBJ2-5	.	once	CASSPPTGVQYF	TGTGCCAGCAGTCCCCCCACGGGGGTTCAGTACTTC
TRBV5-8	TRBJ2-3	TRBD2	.	CASSRSLLAGGGTDTQYF	TGTGCCAGCAGCCGCAGCTTACTAGCGGGAGGGGGCACAGATACGCAGTATTTT
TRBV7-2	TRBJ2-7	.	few	CASSLETGNSYEQYF	TGTGCCAGCAGCTTAGAAACAGGGAACTCCTACGAGCAGTACTTC